The 16 T cell receptor beta chains listed next were all sequenced from one sample in a study of vaccination effects on CD4 cells after COVID-19. Their antigens are not known. Only in-frame clones appear in the TCRdb table, and some are missing; sequencing was by immunoSEQ multiplex PCR. The sample gives around 69,000 clones, roughly 74% of which show up once; roughly 1.6% is in the top ten. CD4+ T cells specific for antigen were expanded with viral peptide pools by the ViraFEST assay before sequencing. Once cultured for approximately eleven days, the cells underwent separation to obtain CD4+ T cells. Participants each got two BNT162b2 or mRNA-1273 vaccine doses. The specimen was CD4+ T cells from PBMCs cultured with HCoV-229E spike peptides, collected after COVID-19 vaccination. These receptors all stem from a human donor who received a COVID-19 vaccine.

The chain uses TRBV2 and TRBJ1-5; D is unresolved. Germline CDR1 is SNHLY and CDR2 is FYNNEI. The V gene lost 10 bases and the J gene lost 0 bases, with 10 bases spanning the gap. The CDR3 spans 13 residues. The CDR3 sequence: CATRQDSNQPQHF. The CDR3 nucleotides are TGTGCCACCCGGCAGGATAGCAATCAGCCCCAGCATTTT.

The V gene is TRBV5-1, the J gene TRBJ2-3; 9 bases are a match to TRBD1. Germline CDR1 reads SGHRS; CDR2 reads YFSETQ. V lost 4 bases to trimming and J lost 4 bases; unmatched junction nucleotides: 10. This CDR3 is built from 16 residues. The chain's CDR3 is CASSGGSGQGADTQYF. CDR3 nucleotide sequence: TGCGCCAGCAGCGGAGGTTCGGGACAGGGAGCAGATACGCAGTATTTT.

J is TRBJ2-4 and V is TRBV6-2 or TRBV6-3, with unresolved D. Germline V lookup: CDR1 MNHEY, CDR2 SVGEGT. CDR3 length: 18 amino acids. Trimming took 2 bases from V and 3 from J, leaving 20 bases between them. For the CDR3, the DNA is TGTGCCAGCAGTTACAACAGCGTCTACGCGATTAGCAAAAACATTCAGTACTTC. Its protein product is CASSYNSVYAISKNIQYF.

The V gene is TRBV5-1, the J gene TRBJ2-1; TRBD1 aligns across 11 bases. The CDR3 contains 15 residues. After removal of 4 bases from V and 3 bases from J, the junction contained 3 bases not matched to a gene. Germline CDR1 and CDR2: SGHRS and YFSETQ. The CDR3 loop is CASSPGQGGYNEQFF. The CDR3 coding sequence is TGCGCCAGCAGCCCGGGACAGGGGGGCTACAATGAGCAGTTCTTC.

The rearrangement uses TRBV6-4 and TRBJ1-2; weak D call: TRBD1 (6 bases). The CDR3 consists of 14 residues. Per the germline V gene, CDR1 is MRHNA and CDR2 is SNTAGT. V lost 4 bases, J lost 4 bases, and 13 bases lay in between. The CDR3 nucleotides read TGTGCCAGCAGTGCAGAAGGACAGTCCTATGGCTACACCTTC. This gives the protein CASSAEGQSYGYTF.

This clone was counted between two and nine times. The chain's CDR3 is CASSQEGGLDTQYF. As DNA, the CDR3 is TGTGCCAGCAGCCAAGAAGGAGGGTTAGATACGCAGTATTTT. The rearrangement uses TRBV3-1 (or the pseudogene TRBV3-2) and TRBJ2-3; maybe TRBD2 (6 bases). The CDR3 loop spans 14 amino acids. The ends were cut back, 0 bases at V and 5 bases at J, with 9 bases in the middle. CDR1 LGHDT and CDR2 YNNKEL come from the germline V gene (reference sequence).

CDR3: CATRGGTEGETQYF. CDR3 in DNA: TGTGCCACGAGAGGGGGAACCGAGGGAGAGACCCAGTACTTC. This chain uses TRBV24-1 with TRBJ2-5; D may be TRBD1 (6 bases). CDR1 and CDR2 from the germline V gene are KGHDR and SFDVKD. V lost 10 bases and J 4 bases, leaving 18 bases between the germline ends. This CDR3 is built from 14 residues.

CDR3: CASSPGTPSSTDTQYF. The CDR3 region has the DNA TGTGCCAGCTCACCAGGGACACCGAGTAGCACAGATACGCAGTATTTT. The chain links TRBV18 to TRBJ2-3, with D perhaps matching TRBD1 (6 bases). Germline V gives CDR1 KGHSH, CDR2 LQKENI. Trimming removed 2 bases from V and 0 bases from J, with 12 bases in between. The length of the CDR3 is 16 residues.

This chain links TRBV6-2 or TRBV6-3 with TRBJ2-5; D gene uncertain. CDR1 is MNHEY, CDR2 SVGEGT, per germline. This CDR3 is 12 amino acids long. V lost 1 base to trimming and J lost 12 bases, with 12 bases between them. The CDR3 spells CASSYWPGAEYF. As DNA, the CDR3 is TGTGCCAGCAGTTACTGGCCAGGCGCGGAGTACTTC.

The chain's CDR3 is CASSAGRADGYTF. The CDR3 DNA reads as TGTGCCAGCAGTGCCGGCAGGGCGGATGGCTACACCTTC. V gene TRBV2 combines with J gene TRBJ1-2; weak D call: TRBD1 (5 bases). Germline assignment: CDR1 SNHLY and CDR2 FYNNEI. Between the trimmed V and J ends, which lost 4 bases and 6 bases, there was a span of 12 bases. CDR3 size: 13 residues.

This clone has more than one count but fewer than ten. This chain links TRBV19 with TRBJ1-1; no clear D gene. V gave up 0 bases and J gave up 8 bases, with 10 bases separating them. Germline V CDR1 and CDR2: LNHDA, SQIVND (reference sequence). The CDR3 consists of 13 residues. The DNA for the CDR3 is TGTGCCAGTAGTATAGAGGTGGGCAGGGAAGCTTTCTTT. As protein: CASSIEVGREAFF.

The chain joins TRBV5-1 to TRBJ2-3; a weak D match, TRBD2 (7 bases). The CDR3 runs 16 residues. Trimming left V 2 bases short and J 0 bases short, with 13 bases between. CDR1 is SGHRS and CDR2 is YFSETQ in the germline V gene. Written as DNA, the CDR3 is TGCGCCAGCAGCTTATGGGGGGGCCGAAGCACAGATACGCAGTATTTT. Its protein is CASSLWGGRSTDTQYF.

V gene TRBV9 combines with J gene TRBJ1-2, with 8 bases matching TRBD1. After removal of 1 base from V and 1 base from J, the junction contained 6 bases not matched to a gene. CDR3 size: 16 residues. Germline V gene data show CDR1 as SGDLS and CDR2 as YYNGEE. The DNA of the CDR3 is TGTGCCAGCAGCGTATCCGGACAGGGAAGTAACTATGGCTACACCTTC. Protein sequence: CASSVSGQGSNYGYTF.

The chain joins TRBV28 to TRBJ1-3, with 8 bases aligning to TRBD1. Germline V lookup: CDR1 MDHEN, CDR2 SYDVKM. The CDR3 consists of 14 residues. J was trimmed by 3 bases and V by 6 bases; bases with no gene match: 4. CDR3 sequence (DNA): TGTGCCAGCAGCACAGGGGGGTTTGGAAACACCATATATTTT. Its protein is CASSTGGFGNTIYF.

The chain combines TRBV11-3 with TRBJ2-1; the match to TRBD2 covers 16 bases. CDR3 size: 18 residues. V lost 2 bases, J lost 6 bases, and 7 bases stayed unmatched. CDR1 SGHNT and CDR2 YENEEA come from the germline V gene. This CDR3 is CASSLRGTSGGVRNEQFF. In DNA, the CDR3 is TGTGCCAGCAGCTTAAGGGGGACTAGCGGGGGGGTCCGCAATGAGCAGTTCTTC. Looking up the rest from reference TRBV11-3 and TRBJ2-1 gives the full variable domain: EAGVVQSPRYKIIEKKQPVAFWCNPISGHNTLYWYLQNLGQGPELLIRYENEEAVDDSQLPKDRFSAERLKGVDSTLKIQPAELGDSAVYLCASSLRGTSGGVRNEQFFGPGTRLTVL.

The gene calls are TRBV5-1 and TRBJ1-5; D remains unclear. The CDR3 consists of 14 residues. Germline CDR1 and CDR2: SGHRS and YFSETQ. With 4 bases removed from V and 2 bases from J, the gap between germline ends came to 10 bases. CDR3 loop: CASSRGEGNQPQHF. The DNA for the CDR3 is TGCGCCAGCAGCCGCGGGGAGGGCAATCAGCCCCAGCATTTT.